This TCR beta chain was obtained from a study of CD8+CD57+ T cells in acquired aplastic anemia. Unmatched junction bases numbered 13, after V lost 11 bases and J lost 7 bases. Germline CDR1 and CDR2: SGHTA and FQGNSA. The length of the CDR3 is 16 residues. The study profiled TCR beta VDJ and CDR3 using genomic DNA as template. TCRdb ran MiXCR on the reads and lists one entry per CDR3 protein. The table has 250,000 to 300,000 distinct CDR3 sequences, approximately 58% seen once. The sequenced patients had an expansion of CD8+CD57+ cells seen by flow cytometry. The chain combines TRBV7-2 with TRBJ2-2; 13 positions agree with TRBD2. The receptor was derived from a human donor with aplastic anemia. Material: sorted CD4+, CD8+, or CD8+CD57+ T cells (not recorded which) from PBMCs. The CDR3 DNA reads as TGTGCCTCTACCCTTGGACTAGCGGGGGCGAGCGGGGAGCTGTTTTTT. It specifies CASTLGLAGASGELFF.